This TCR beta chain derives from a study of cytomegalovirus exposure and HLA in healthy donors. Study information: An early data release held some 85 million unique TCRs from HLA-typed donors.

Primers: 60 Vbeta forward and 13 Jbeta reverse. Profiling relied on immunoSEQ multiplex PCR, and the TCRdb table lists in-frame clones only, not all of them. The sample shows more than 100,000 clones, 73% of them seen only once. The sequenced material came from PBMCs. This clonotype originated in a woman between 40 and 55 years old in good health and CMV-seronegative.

CDR3 nucleotides: TGTGCCAGCTCCGGACAGGGGGCAGGTCAGCAGTACTTC. Translating it yields CASSGQGAGQQYF. The gene calls are TRBV18 and TRBJ2-7; 11 bases match TRBD1. V shed 6 bases and J 8 bases; nucleotides not matched to a gene: 6. Germline V gene lookup returns CDR1 KGHSH and CDR2 LQKENI. The CDR3 contains 13 residues.